This TCR beta chain was identified during a study of vaccination and CD4 T cells after COVID-19. Across the study: Convalescent individuals numbered four females and six males, two being Hispanic. No peptide, an HIV-1 Nef pool, or a CEFX pool was what each control culture received.

Note on this clonotype: What it binds is not known.

As for treatment: roughly 10-day PBMC culture with coronavirus spike peptide pools or control peptides (ViraFEST assay). In the ViraFEST assay, peptide-pool expansion preceded TCR sequencing of expanded clonotypes. V was pared by 4 bases and J by 6 bases, with 3 bases of the junction left unmatched. Germline V gene sequence: CDR1 LNHDA, CDR2 SQIVND (reference sequence). The CDR3 is 13 amino acids. Findings of the study overall: From a median of about 21 to 40, SARS-CoV-2-reactive clonotypes increased, though not significantly.

The assay that was used to sequence DNA from cultured CD4+ T cells was the Oncomine TCR Beta short-read assay. TCRdb reanalysed the PCR reads using MiXCR and keeps one entry per CDR3 protein. The sample includes roughly 7,000 distinct CDR3 sequences, 25% of them seen just once. Here the sequenced sample was CD4+ T cells from blood, cultured in vitro, taken after SARS-CoV-2 vaccination. The sequence came from a human donor who had recovered from COVID-19. The chain combines TRBV19 with TRBJ1-1, with 9 bases aligning to TRBD1. CDR3 protein: CASSRGDRAEAFF. CDR3 nucleotides: TGTGCCAGTAGTAGGGGGGACAGGGCTGAAGCTTTCTTT.